The 27 T cell receptor beta chains reported below all come from one sample, sequenced in a study of human T cells and chemical hapten exposure. In TCRdb, the RACE reads were re-called with MiXCR into one record per CDR3 protein. The sample holds about 54,000 distinct CDR3 sequences; less than 10% are singletons and the top ten take 1.5% to 2%. Time point: patch test 2, 6 weeks after DPC sensitization. Sample treatment: therapeutic diphenylcyclopropenone sensitization with weekly scalp DPC. Here the sequenced sample was whole blood, taken in connection with sensitization to the hapten diphenylcyclopropenone (DPC). Source of these receptors: a woman aged 45-60 years with alopecia areata. Some clones in this sample may be carry-over from other donors' samples.

J is TRBJ1-2 and V is TRBV6-6, with a weak D call TRBD1 (5 bases). This CDR3 is built from 13 residues. The germline gives CDR1 MNHNY, CDR2 SVGAGI (reference sequence). The V end lost 5 bases, the J end lost 5 bases, and 12 bases lay between the germline ends. The CDR3 DNA reads as TGTGCCAGCAGTGAGACAGAGGATTATGGCTACACCTTC. Translation gives CASSETEDYGYTF.

This clonotype was counted a few times. This chain connects TRBV4-1 to TRBJ2-1; 7 positions match TRBD1. The CDR3 covers 15 residues. V lost 1 base to trimming and J lost 2 bases; unmatched junction nucleotides: 2. Germline V CDR1 and CDR2: MGHRA, YSYEKL. CDR3 DNA: TGCGCCAGCAGCCAAGGACAGGGCCCCTACAATGAGCAGTTCTTC. It specifies CASSQGQGPYNEQFF.

This clonotype was counted between two and nine times. The chain couples TRBV12-3 or TRBV12-4 to TRBJ2-7, with 12 bases lining up with TRBD1. The CDR3 has 15 amino acids. V shed 2 bases, J shed 7 bases, and the junction held 6 bases outside the gene matches. The CDR3 bases are TGTGCCAGCAGTTTAAGGGGACAGGGGGCGAGGGAGCAGTACTTC. Translated, it gives CASSLRGQGAREQYF.

This sequence joins TRBV10-3 and TRBJ2-4; D is ambiguous. Per germline, CDR1 ENHRY and CDR2 SYGVKD. Trimming shortened V by 8 bases and J by 3 bases, and 11 bases separated the two germline ends. CDR3 size: 13 residues. CDR3 sequence reads: CAIAEPGKNIQYF. CDR3 nucleotide sequence: TGTGCCATCGCCGAACCAGGCAAAAACATTCAGTACTTC.

This clonotype was picked up many times. The chain carries TRBV7-4 and TRBJ2-7, with D tentatively TRBD1 (6 bases). The germline V gene encodes CDR1 SGHVT and CDR2 SQSDAQ. Trimming removed 5 bases from V and 0 bases from J, with 29 bases in between. This CDR3 comprises 20 residues. CDR3 sequence: CASSLNGDLMLGASSYEQYF. The CDR3 DNA sequence: TGTGCCAGCAGCCTCAACGGGGACCTCATGTTGGGGGCAAGCTCCTACGAGCAGTACTTC.

This clonotype was seen repeatedly, ten times or more. The chain employs TRBV6-1 and TRBJ2-3, with D unclear. Germline CDR1 and CDR2: MNHNS and SASEGT. This CDR3 spans 14 amino acids. Trimming took off 0 bases at V and 0 bases at J, with 4 bases between the two ends. The CDR3 loop reads CASSEAPSTDTQYF. Here the CDR3 DNA reads TGTGCCAGCAGTGAAGCTCCTAGCACAGATACGCAGTATTTT.

The genes are TRBV12-3 or TRBV12-4 and TRBJ2-1, with a tentative D call TRBD2 (6 bases). This CDR3 is 11 amino acids long. Trimming cost V 5 bases and J 15 bases, with 14 bases left between them. In DNA form, the CDR3 reads TGTGCCAGCAGTCAGGACTATAATCCGTTCTTC. It yields the protein CASSQDYNPFF.

This clonotype was picked up a small number of times. The genes are TRBV18 and TRBJ1-2, with TRBD1 as a possible D gene (5 bases). This CDR3 contains 16 residues. CDR1 is KGHSH, CDR2 LQKENI, per germline. The V gene lost 3 bases and the J gene lost 4 bases, with 18 bases spanning the gap. CDR3 sequence (DNA): TGTGCCAGCTCACCCACAAAAACGGGGACGGCCTATGGCTACACCTTC. Its protein product is CASSPTKTGTAYGYTF.

The CDR3 here is CASSLYQAAYEQYF. The DNA for the CDR3 is TGTGCCAGCAGTTTATACCAGGCGGCCTACGAGCAGTACTTC. The gene calls are TRBV28 and TRBJ2-7; D not certain. The CDR3 is 14 amino acids. The V gene lost 1 base and the J gene lost 2 bases, with 9 bases spanning the gap. Germline-derived CDR1 and CDR2 are MDHEN and SYDVKM.

The chain is built from TRBV20-1 and TRBJ2-7; 8 nucleotides match TRBD2. Germline CDR1 DFQATT, CDR2 SNEGSKA (reference sequence). The CDR3 totals 13 residues. The V gene end was trimmed by 4 bases and the J gene end by 0 bases; junction bases not matched to a gene: 2. The CDR3 loop is CSATSGSSYEQYF. The CDR3 nucleotides are TGCAGTGCTACGAGCGGGAGCTCCTACGAGCAGTACTTC.

This clonotype was counted many times. The gene calls are TRBV6-5 and TRBJ2-1; TRBD2 aligns across 11 bases. CDR1 and CDR2 from the germline V gene are MNHEY and SVGAGI. The V segment lost 5 bases and the J segment 9 bases; nucleotides outside the gene matches: 9. There are 15 residues in the CDR3. CDR3 sequence reads: CASSATSGKHAEQFF. CDR3 nucleotides: TGTGCCAGCAGTGCGACTAGCGGGAAACACGCTGAGCAGTTCTTC.

This rearrangement joins TRBV10-1 to TRBJ2-2; TRBD1 is a possible D gene (5 bases). Germline V gives CDR1 WNHNN, CDR2 SYGVQD (reference sequence). V lost 4 bases and J 5 bases, leaving 23 bases between the germline ends. This CDR3 has 18 amino acids. CDR3 in DNA: TGCGCCAGCAGTGGAGTTCGAGGACAACGTTCTAGGACCGGGGAGCTGTTTTTT. Translating gives CASSGVRGQRSRTGELFF.

This clonotype has just a few counts. The rearrangement uses TRBV14 and TRBJ1-2; D is unclear. Per the germline V gene, CDR1 is SGHDN and CDR2 is FVKESK. The length of the CDR3 is 12 residues. Trimming removed 2 bases at V and 3 bases at J, with 4 bases between. CDR3 bases: TGTGCCAGCAGCCAACAGTACTATGGCTACACCTTC. The encoded protein is CASSQQYYGYTF.

This clonotype was seen a handful of times. The chain uses TRBV29-1 and TRBJ2-4; D uncertain. V lost 6 bases and J 5 bases, leaving 14 bases between the germline ends. The germline V gene has CDR1 SQVTM and CDR2 ANQGSEA. CDR3 length: 13 residues. The CDR3 reads CSVKSGSQNIQYF. The CDR3 DNA reads TGCAGCGTGAAGTCCGGGTCACAAAACATTCAGTACTTC.

This clonotype occurred many times. This sequence joins TRBV20-1 and TRBJ2-7, with 10 bases aligning to TRBD2. The CDR3 totals 13 residues. Trimming removed 5 bases from V and 7 bases from J; junction bases left unmatched: 8. Germline values: CDR1 DFQATT, CDR2 SNEGSKA (reference sequence). The CDR3 DNA follows: TGCAGTGCTCCGAGGACTAGCGGCCTGGAGCAGTACTTC. Residues: CSAPRTSGLEQYF.

This clonotype has just a few counts. The chain couples TRBV7-9 to TRBJ2-7, with D unclear. V dropped 1 base and J dropped 1 base, with 5 bases sitting between them. Per germline, CDR1 SEHNR and CDR2 FQNEAQ (reference sequence). This CDR3 spans 13 amino acids. In DNA form, the CDR3 reads TGTGCCAGCAGCTTAGAGATTTCCTACGAGCAGTACTTC. It encodes CASSLEISYEQYF.

J is TRBJ2-3 and V is TRBV5-1; D is ambiguous. V was pared by 4 bases and J by 6 bases, with 9 bases between. The CDR3 is 12 amino acids. Germline-derived CDR1 and CDR2 are SGHRS and YFSETQ. The CDR3 reads CASSQVTDTQYF. The CDR3 DNA sequence: TGCGCCAGCAGCCAGGTTACCGATACGCAGTATTTT.

This clonotype showed up many times. V usage is TRBV28 and J usage is TRBJ2-1; 11 nucleotides align to TRBD2. Germline V lookup: CDR1 MDHEN, CDR2 SYDVKM. The CDR3 runs to 15 residues. The V gene end was trimmed by 5 bases and the J gene end by 1 base; junction bases not matched to a gene: 1. The CDR3 sequence: CASSASGGSYNEQFF. Written as DNA, the CDR3 is TGTGCCAGCAGTGCTAGCGGGGGGTCCTACAATGAGCAGTTCTTC.

This clonotype was recorded many times. The J gene is TRBJ1-4, the V gene TRBV2; D may be TRBD1 (5 bases). Trimming stripped 0 bases from V and 8 bases from J, with 10 bases between. The CDR3 runs 14 residues. Looked up from germline, CDR1 is SNHLY and CDR2 is FYNNEI. This CDR3 is CASSEAGTVEKLFF. The DNA for the CDR3 is TGTGCCAGCAGTGAAGCGGGGACTGTAGAAAAACTGTTTTTT.

The chain recombines TRBV11-2 with TRBJ2-7, with D hard to call. The CDR3 contains 14 residues. V was cut by 1 base and J by 2 bases, with 9 bases left in between. Germline CDR1 SGHAT, CDR2 FQNNGV. The CDR3 DNA is TGTGCCAGCAGCTTAGGACGCGCGGCCTACGAGCAGTACTTC. This gives the protein CASSLGRAAYEQYF.

This clonotype was observed many times. This chain links TRBV10-3 with TRBJ1-6, with 9 bases aligning to TRBD1. The CDR3 is 13 residues long. The germline CDR1 and CDR2 sequences are ENHRY and SYGVKD. V shed 10 bases and J 5 bases; nucleotides not matched to a gene: 3. CDR3 DNA: TGTGCCACAAGGACAGGGGATAATTCACCCCTCCACTTT. Its translation is CATRTGDNSPLHF.

CDR3 coding DNA: TGTGCCAGCAGCCCAAGCGGGGGCTCCTATGGCTACACCTTC. Its translation is CASSPSGGSYGYTF. The gene calls are TRBV3-1 and TRBJ1-2, with D possibly TRBD1 on 6 matching bases. The V end was cut by 4 bases, the J end by 4 bases, with 13 bases between. The V gene's germline CDR1 is LGHDT and CDR2 YNNKEL (reference sequence). The CDR3 runs to 14 residues.

The sample holds a few counts of this clonotype. The chain carries TRBV6-5 and TRBJ2-7; 11 bases are shared with TRBD1. V gave up 6 bases and J gave up 3 bases; unmatched junction bases: 7. The CDR3 extends over 15 amino acids. Germline V gene data show CDR1 as MNHEY and CDR2 as SVGAGI. The CDR3 DNA reads TGTGCCAGCAGCTTAACCGGGACAGGGGGCTACGAGCAGTACTTC. It translates to CASSLTGTGGYEQYF.

The V gene is TRBV6-1, the J gene TRBJ1-5; weak D call: TRBD1 (5 bases). Trimming stripped 2 bases from V and 7 bases from J, with 18 bases between. The CDR3 sequence is 16 residues long. From germline, CDR1 is MNHNS and CDR2 SASEGT. This chain's CDR3 is CASSEIGRTSRQPQHF. CDR3 sequence (DNA): TGTGCCAGCAGTGAAATCGGTCGGACATCTCGGCAGCCCCAGCATTTT.

This clonotype was found a few times. The V gene is TRBV5-5, the J gene TRBJ1-5; no clear D. The CDR3 runs to 15 residues. The germline V and J ends were trimmed by 4 bases and 5 bases, with 16 bases remaining between them. Germline assignment: CDR1 SGHKS and CDR2 YYEKEE (reference sequence). CDR3 protein: CASSPTSPQDQPQHF. The CDR3 DNA follows: TGTGCCAGCAGCCCGACCTCGCCGCAGGATCAGCCCCAGCATTTT.

This clonotype has a handful of counts. The J gene is TRBJ2-7, the V gene TRBV6-1, with D perhaps matching TRBD1 or TRBD2 (6 bases each). Per germline, CDR1 MNHNS and CDR2 SASEGT. Trimming stripped 6 bases from V and 2 bases from J, with 11 bases between. CDR3 length: 13 amino acids. The CDR3 nucleotides are TGTGCCAGCAGGGAGGGACAAGCCTACGAGCAGTACTTC. Its protein product is CASREGQAYEQYF.

This clonotype is labeled medium-sized. V gene TRBV7-2 combines with J gene TRBJ2-3; TRBD2 matches 8 bases. The CDR3 sequence is 17 residues long. CDR1 and CDR2 (germline): SGHTA, FQGNSA. Unmatched junction bases numbered 15, after V lost 5 bases and J lost 5 bases. Here the CDR3 DNA reads TGTGCCAGCAGCCAATACGTCGGGGGGGCGAAGGGAGATACGCAGTATTTT. Amino acids: CASSQYVGGAKGDTQYF.